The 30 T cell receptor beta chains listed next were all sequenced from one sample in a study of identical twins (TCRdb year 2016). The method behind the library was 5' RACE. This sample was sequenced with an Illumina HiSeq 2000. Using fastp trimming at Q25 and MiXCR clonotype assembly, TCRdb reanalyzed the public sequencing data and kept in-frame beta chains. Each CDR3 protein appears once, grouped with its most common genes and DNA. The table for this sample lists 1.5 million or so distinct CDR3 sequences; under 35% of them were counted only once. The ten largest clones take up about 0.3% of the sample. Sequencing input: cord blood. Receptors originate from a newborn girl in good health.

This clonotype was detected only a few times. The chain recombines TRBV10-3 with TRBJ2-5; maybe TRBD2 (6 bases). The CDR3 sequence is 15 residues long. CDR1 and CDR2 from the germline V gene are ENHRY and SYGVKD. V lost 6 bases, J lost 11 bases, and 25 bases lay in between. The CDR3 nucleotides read TGTGCCATCAGAGAGGGTCGGGGGACGGGGAATGAGCAGTACTTC. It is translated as CAIREGRGTGNEQYF.

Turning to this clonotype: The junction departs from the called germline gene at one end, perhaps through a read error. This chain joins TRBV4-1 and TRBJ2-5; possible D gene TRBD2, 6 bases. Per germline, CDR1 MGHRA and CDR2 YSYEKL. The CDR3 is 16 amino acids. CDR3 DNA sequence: TGCGCCAGCGGCCAAGAAGCCCGGACTAATCAAGAGACCCAGTACTTC. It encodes CASGQEARTNQETQYF.

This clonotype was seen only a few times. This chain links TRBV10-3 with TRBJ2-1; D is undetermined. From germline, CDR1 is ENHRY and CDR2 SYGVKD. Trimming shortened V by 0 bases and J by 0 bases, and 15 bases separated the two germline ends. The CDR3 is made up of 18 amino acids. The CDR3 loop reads CAISESRYRQSSYNEQFF. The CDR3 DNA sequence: TGTGCCATCAGTGAGTCGAGATACCGGCAAAGCTCCTACAATGAGCAGTTCTTC.

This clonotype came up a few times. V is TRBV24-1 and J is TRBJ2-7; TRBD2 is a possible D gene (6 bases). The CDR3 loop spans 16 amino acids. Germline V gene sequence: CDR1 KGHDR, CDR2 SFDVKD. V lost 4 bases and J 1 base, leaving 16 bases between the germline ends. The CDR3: CATSDPGTLTSYEQYF. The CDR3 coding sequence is TGTGCCACCAGTGACCCAGGGACTCTGACTTCCTACGAGCAGTACTTC.

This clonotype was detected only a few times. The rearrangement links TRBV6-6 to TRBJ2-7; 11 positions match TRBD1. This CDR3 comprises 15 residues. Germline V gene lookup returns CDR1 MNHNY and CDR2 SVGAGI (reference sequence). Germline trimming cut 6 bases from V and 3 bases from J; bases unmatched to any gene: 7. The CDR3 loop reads CASRTSGTGGYEQYF. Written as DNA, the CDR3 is TGTGCCAGCAGAACCTCCGGGACAGGGGGCTACGAGCAGTACTTC.

Here the CDR3 DNA reads TGTGCCAGCAGCCCAAGGCCTAGCGGGGGGGCCAAAGATACGCAGTATTTT. It translates to CASSPRPSGGAKDTQYF. The chain recombines TRBV12-3 or TRBV12-4 with TRBJ2-3; 12 bases line up with TRBD2. The CDR3 is 17 residues long. After removal of 6 bases from V and 5 bases from J, the junction contained 12 bases not matched to a gene.

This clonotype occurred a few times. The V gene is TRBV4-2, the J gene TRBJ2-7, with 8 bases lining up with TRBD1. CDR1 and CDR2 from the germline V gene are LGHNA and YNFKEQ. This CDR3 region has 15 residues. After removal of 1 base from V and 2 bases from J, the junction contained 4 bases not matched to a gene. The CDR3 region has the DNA TGTGCCAGCAGCCAAGGGACAGGGTTCGCCTACGAGCAGTACTTC. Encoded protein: CASSQGTGFAYEQYF.

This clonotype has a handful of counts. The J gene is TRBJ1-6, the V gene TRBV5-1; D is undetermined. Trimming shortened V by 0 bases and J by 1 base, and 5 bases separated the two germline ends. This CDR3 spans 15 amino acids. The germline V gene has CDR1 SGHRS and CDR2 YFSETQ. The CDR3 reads CASSLAPSYNSPLHF. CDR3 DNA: TGCGCCAGCAGCTTGGCCCCGTCCTATAATTCACCCCTCCACTTT. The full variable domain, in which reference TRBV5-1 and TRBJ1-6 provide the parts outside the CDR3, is KAGVTQTPRYLIKTRGQQVTLSCSPISGHRSVSWYQQTPGQGLQFLFEYFSETQRNKGNFPGRFSGRQFSNSRSEMNVSTLELGDSALYLCASSLAPSYNSPLHFGNGTRLTVT.

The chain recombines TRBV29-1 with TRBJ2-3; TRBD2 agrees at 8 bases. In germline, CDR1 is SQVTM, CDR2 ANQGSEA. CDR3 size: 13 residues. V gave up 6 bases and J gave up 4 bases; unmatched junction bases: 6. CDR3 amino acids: CSVLAVMADTQYF. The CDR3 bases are TGCAGCGTACTAGCGGTAATGGCAGATACGCAGTATTTT.

The CDR3 loop reads CASSRPGIAYGYTF. CDR3 in DNA: TGTGCCAGCAGCCGTCCAGGGATCGCCTATGGCTACACCTTC. V gene TRBV14 combines with J gene TRBJ1-2; D is perhaps TRBD1 (5 bases). Germline CDR1 and CDR2: SGHDN and FVKESK. The CDR3 loop spans 14 amino acids. Trimming left V 4 bases short and J 4 bases short, with 13 bases between.

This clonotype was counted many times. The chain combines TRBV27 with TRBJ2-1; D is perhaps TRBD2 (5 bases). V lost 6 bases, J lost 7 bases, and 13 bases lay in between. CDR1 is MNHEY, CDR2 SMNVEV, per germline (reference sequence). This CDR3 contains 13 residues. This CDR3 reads CASSLGRDNEQFF. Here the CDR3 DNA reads TGTGCCAGCAGCTTAGGCCGGGATAATGAGCAGTTCTTC.

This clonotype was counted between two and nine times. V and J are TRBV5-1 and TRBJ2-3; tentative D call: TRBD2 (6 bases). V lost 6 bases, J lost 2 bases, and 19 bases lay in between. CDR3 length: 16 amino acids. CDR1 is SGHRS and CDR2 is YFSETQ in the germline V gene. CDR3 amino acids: CASTSYSGGVTDTQYF. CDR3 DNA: TGCGCCAGCACCTCTTATAGCGGAGGTGTCACAGATACGCAGTATTTT.

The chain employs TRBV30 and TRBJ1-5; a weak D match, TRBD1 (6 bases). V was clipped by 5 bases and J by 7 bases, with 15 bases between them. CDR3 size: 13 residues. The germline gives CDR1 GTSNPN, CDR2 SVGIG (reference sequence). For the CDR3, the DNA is TGTGCCTGGGGCATCCGGGGGCGCCAGCCCCAGCATTTT. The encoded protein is CAWGIRGRQPQHF.

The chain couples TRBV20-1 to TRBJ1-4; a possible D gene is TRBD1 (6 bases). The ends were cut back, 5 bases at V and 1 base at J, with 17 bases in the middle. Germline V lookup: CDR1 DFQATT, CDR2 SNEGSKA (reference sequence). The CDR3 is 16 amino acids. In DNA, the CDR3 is TGCAGTGCTTCCCAACCCCGGGGGCGAACTAATGAAAAACTGTTTTTT. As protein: CSASQPRGRTNEKLFF.

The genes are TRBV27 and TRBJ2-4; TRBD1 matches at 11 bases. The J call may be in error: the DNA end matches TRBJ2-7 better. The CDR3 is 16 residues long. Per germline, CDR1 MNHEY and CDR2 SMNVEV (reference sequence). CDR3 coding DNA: TGTGCCAGCAGTTTATACCGGGACAGGGGGTTCTGCGAGCAGTACTTC. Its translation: CASSLYRDRGFCEQYF.

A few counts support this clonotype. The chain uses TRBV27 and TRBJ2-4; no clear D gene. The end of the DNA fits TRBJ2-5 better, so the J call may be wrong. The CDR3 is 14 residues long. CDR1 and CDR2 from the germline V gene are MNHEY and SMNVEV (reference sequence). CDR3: CASSLSSSIETQYF. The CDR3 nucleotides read TGTGCCAGCAGTTTATCATCAAGCATCGAGACCCAGTACTTC.

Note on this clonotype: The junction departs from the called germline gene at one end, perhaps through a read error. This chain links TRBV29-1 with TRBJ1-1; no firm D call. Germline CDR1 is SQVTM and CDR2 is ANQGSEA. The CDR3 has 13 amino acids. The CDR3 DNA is TGCGGCGTTAACAATCCTAGGTACACTGAAGCTTTCTTT. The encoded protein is CGVNNPRYTEAFF.

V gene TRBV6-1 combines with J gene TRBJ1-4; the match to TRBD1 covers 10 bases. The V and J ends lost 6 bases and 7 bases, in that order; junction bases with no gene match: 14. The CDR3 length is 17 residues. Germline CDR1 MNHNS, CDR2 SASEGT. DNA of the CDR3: TGTGCCAGCAGACGAAAACCAGGACAGGGGGGAAGTGAAAAACTGTTTTTT. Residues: CASRRKPGQGGSEKLFF.

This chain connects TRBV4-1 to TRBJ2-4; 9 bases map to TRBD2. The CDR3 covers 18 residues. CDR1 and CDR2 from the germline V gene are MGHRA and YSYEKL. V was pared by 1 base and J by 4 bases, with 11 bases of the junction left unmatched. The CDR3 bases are TGCGCCAGCAGCCAAGGTTTGGCGGCGGGGGGGCAGAAAAACATTCAGTACTTC. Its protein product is CASSQGLAAGGQKNIQYF.

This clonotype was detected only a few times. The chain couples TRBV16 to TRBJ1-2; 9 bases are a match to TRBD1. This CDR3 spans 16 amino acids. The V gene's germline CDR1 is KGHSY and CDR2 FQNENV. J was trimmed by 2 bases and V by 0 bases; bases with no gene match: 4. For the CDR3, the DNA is TGTGCCAGCAGCCAATCGGTAGGACAGGGGAACTATGGCTACACCTTC. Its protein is CASSQSVGQGNYGYTF.

CDR3 sequence (DNA): TGTGCCAGCAGCGCCCGTAGTGACGGCGAAAAACTGTTTTTT. Translating gives CASSARSDGEKLFF. The chain combines TRBV6-1 with TRBJ1-4, with no clear D. V was cut by 6 bases and J by 8 bases, with 16 bases left in between. The CDR3 spans 14 residues. Germline CDR1 is MNHNS and CDR2 is SASEGT.

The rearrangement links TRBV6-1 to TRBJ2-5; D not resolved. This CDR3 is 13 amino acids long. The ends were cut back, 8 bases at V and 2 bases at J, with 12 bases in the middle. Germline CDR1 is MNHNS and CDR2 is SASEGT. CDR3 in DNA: TGTGCCAGCCCACCCGGTCCACAAGAGACCCAGTACTTC. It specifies CASPPGPQETQYF.

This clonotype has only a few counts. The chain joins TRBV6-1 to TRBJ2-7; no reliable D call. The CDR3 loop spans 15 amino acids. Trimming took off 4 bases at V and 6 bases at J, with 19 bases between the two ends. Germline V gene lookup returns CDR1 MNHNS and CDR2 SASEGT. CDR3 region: CASSGILVGMVEQYF. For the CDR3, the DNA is TGTGCCAGCAGTGGAATACTGGTGGGGATGGTCGAGCAGTACTTC.

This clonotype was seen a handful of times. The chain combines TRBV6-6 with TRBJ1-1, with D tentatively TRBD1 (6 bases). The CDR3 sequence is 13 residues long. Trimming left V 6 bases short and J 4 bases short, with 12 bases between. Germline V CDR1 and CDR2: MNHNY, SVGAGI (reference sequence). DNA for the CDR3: TGTGCCAGCAGCGCGGGACAAAGCACTGAAGCTTTCTTT. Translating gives CASSAGQSTEAFF.

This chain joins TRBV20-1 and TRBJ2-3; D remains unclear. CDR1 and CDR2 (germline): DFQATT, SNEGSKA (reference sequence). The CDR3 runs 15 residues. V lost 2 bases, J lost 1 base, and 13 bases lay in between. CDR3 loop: CSARRDLVGTDTQYF. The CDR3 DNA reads TGCAGTGCTAGAAGAGACCTAGTCGGCACAGATACGCAGTATTTT.

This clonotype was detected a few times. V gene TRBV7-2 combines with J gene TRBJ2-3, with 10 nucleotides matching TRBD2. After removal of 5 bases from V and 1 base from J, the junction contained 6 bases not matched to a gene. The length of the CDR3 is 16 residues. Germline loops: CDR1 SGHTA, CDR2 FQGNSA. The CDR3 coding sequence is TGTGCCAGCAGCCAAAATCTAGCGGGAGGCACAGATACGCAGTATTTT. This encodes CASSQNLAGGTDTQYF.

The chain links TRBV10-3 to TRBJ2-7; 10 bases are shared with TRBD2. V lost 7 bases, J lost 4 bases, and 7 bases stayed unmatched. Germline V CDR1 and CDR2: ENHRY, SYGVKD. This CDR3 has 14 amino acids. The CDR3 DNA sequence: TGTGCCATCAAGAAGCGGGAGGGCCTTTACGAGCAGTACTTC. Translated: CAIKKREGLYEQYF.

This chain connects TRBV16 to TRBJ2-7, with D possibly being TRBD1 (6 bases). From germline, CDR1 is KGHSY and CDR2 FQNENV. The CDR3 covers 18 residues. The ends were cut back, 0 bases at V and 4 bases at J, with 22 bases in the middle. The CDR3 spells CASSQSYVSQGKGYEQYF. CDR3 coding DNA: TGTGCCAGCAGCCAATCCTATGTATCTCAGGGGAAAGGGTACGAGCAGTACTTC.

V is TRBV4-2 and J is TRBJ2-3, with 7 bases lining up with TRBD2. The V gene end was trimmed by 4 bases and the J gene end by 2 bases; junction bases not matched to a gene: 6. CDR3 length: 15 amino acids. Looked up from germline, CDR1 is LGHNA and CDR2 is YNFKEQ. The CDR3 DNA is TGTGCCAGCAGCCCTAGCGGAACTGACACAGATACGCAGTATTTT. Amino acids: CASSPSGTDTDTQYF.

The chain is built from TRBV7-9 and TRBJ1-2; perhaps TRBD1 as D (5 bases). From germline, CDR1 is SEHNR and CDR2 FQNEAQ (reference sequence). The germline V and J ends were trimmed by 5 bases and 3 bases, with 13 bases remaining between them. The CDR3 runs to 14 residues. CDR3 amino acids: CASSTTGTDYGYTF. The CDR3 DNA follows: TGTGCCAGCAGCACCACCGGGACGGACTATGGCTACACCTTC.